What follows is one TCR beta chain and its context. The antigen is unknown. The source of the sample is a study of identifying expanded T cells in peripheral blood. Study-level findings and limits: Across healthy donors, higher total template counts meant significantly greater roughly 2-week count variance. Over around two and four weeks, about 16 and 20 clones changed, versus more than 1 between replicates.

CDR3 size: 14 residues. CDR1 is SNHLY and CDR2 is FYNNEI in the germline V gene. Between the trimmed V and J ends, which lost 6 bases and 5 bases, there was a span of 16 bases. TCRdb's copy holds only in-frame clones and misses some; the assay was immunoSEQ multiplex PCR. This table holds 75,000 to 90,000 clones, around 90% found once. The gene calls are TRBV2 and TRBJ2-5, with a weak D call TRBD2 (6 bases). The source is a person aged 18 to 75 in good health. The source material was blood. The CDR3 nucleotides read TGTGCCAGCAGGGAACCGGGACTGGGGGAGACCCAGTACTTC. Its translation is CASREPGLGETQYF.